This entry describes one T cell receptor (beta chain). Its antigen is as yet unknown. The sample belongs to a study of CD8 T cells in ankylosing spondylitis. General study findings and limits: Disease-linked clones reportedly concentrated significantly in matched ankylosing spondylitis synovial fluid.

The CDR3 has 15 residues. Germline CDR1 reads MDHEN; CDR2 reads SYDVKM. The V gene end was trimmed by 6 bases and the J gene end by 4 bases; junction bases not matched to a gene: 12. One entry per CDR3 protein, called by TCRdb with MiXCR from the 5' RACE reads. The data show 200,000 to 300,000 distinct CDR3 sequences, about 24% seen once. This rearrangement joins TRBV28 to TRBJ2-7; 7 bases match TRBD1. The sequence was obtained from a male donor with ankylosing spondylitis or in good health (not recorded which). Source material: blood, either unsorted or a sorted T cell fraction (not recorded which). In DNA form, the CDR3 reads TGTGCCAGCAGACCCAACCGGGACAGAACATACGAGCAGTACTTC. This encodes CASRPNRDRTYEQYF. Full variable domain (missing parts from reference TRBV28 and TRBJ2-7): DVKVTQSSRYLVKRTGEKVFLECVQDMDHENMFWYRQDPGLGLRLIYFSYDVKMKEKGDIPEGYSVSREKKERFSLILESASTNQTSMYLCASRPNRDRTYEQYFGPGTRLTVT.